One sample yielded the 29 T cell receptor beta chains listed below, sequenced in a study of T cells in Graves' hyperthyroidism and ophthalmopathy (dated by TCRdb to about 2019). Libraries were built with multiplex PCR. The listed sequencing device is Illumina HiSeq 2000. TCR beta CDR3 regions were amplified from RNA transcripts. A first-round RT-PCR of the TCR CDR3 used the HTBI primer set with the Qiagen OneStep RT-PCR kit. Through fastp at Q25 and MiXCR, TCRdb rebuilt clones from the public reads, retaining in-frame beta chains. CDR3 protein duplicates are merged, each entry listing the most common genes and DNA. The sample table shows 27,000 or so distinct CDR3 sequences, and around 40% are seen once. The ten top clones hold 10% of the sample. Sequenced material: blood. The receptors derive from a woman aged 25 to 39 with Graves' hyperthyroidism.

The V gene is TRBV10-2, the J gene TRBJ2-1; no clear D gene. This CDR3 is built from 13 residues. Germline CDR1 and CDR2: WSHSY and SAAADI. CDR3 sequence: CATGPKGVDEQFF. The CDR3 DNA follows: TGCGCAACCGGGCCTAAGGGTGTGGATGAGCAGTTCTTC.

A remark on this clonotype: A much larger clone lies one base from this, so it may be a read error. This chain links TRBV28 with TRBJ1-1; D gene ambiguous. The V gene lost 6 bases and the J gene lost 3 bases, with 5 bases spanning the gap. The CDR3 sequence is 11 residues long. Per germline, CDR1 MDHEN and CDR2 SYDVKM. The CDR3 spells CASRKDTEAFF. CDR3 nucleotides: TGTGCCAGCAGGAAGGACACTGAAGCTTTCTTT.

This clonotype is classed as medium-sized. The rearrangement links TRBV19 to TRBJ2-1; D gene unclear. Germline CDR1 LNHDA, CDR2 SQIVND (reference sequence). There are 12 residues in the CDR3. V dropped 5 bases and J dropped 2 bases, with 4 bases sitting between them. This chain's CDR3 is CASSFTYNEQFF. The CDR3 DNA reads TGTGCCAGTAGTTTCACCTACAATGAGCAGTTCTTC.

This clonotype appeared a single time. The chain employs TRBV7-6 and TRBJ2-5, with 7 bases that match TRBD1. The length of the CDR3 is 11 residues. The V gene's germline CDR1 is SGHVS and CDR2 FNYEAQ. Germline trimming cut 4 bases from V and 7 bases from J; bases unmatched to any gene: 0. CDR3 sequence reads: CASSYRGTQYF. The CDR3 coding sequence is TGTGCCAGCAGCTACAGGGGGACCCAGTACTTC.

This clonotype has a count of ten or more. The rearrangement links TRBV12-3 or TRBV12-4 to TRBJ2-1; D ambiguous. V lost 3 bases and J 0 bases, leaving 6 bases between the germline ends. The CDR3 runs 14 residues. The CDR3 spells CASSFFSSYNEQFF. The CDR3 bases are TGTGCCAGCAGTTTCTTTAGCTCCTACAATGAGCAGTTCTTC.

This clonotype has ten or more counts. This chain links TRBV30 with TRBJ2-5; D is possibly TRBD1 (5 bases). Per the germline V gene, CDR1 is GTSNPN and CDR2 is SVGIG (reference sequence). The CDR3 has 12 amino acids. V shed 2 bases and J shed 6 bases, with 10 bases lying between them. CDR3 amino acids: CAWSLSGQTQYF. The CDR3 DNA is TGTGCCTGGAGTCTATCAGGGCAGACCCAGTACTTC.

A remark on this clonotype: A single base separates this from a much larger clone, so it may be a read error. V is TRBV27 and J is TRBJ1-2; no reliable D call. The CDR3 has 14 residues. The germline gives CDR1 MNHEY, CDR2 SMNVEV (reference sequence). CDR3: CATIRSVFNDGYTF. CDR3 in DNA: TGTGCCACCATAAGATCAGTATTTAACGATGGCTACACCTTC.

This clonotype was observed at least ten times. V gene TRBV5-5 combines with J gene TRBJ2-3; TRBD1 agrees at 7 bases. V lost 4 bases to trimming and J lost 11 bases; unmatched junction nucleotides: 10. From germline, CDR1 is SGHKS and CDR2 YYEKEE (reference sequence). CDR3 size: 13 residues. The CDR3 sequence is CASSATQGSGQYF. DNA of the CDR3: TGTGCCAGCAGCGCAACACAGGGGAGTGGGCAGTATTTT.

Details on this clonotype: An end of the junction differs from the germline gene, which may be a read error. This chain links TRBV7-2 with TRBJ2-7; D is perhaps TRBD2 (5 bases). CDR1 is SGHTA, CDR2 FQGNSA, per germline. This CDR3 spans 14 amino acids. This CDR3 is CASGFGGAAYEQYF. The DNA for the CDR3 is TGTGCCAGCGGCTTCGGAGGCGCTGCCTACGAGCAGTACTTC. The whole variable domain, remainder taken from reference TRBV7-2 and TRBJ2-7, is GAGVSQSPSNKVTEKGKDVELRCDPISGHTALYWYRQSLGQGLEFLIYFQGNSAPDKSGLPSDRFSAERTGGSVSTLTIQRTQQEDSAVYLCASGFGGAAYEQYFGPGTRLTVT.

As DNA, the CDR3 is TGTGCCAGCAGCGTGAGACAGTTAGCCACTGAAGCTTTCTTT. It codes for CASSVRQLATEAFF. The chain carries TRBV9 and TRBJ1-1; perhaps TRBD1 as D (5 bases). The CDR3 length is 14 residues. V lost 2 bases, J lost 4 bases, and 12 bases lay in between. The germline gives CDR1 SGDLS, CDR2 YYNGEE.

CDR3 protein: CATSTNTGELFF. DNA for the CDR3: TGTGCCACCAGTACTAACACCGGGGAGCTGTTTTTT. This sequence joins TRBV24-1 and TRBJ2-2; D gene uncertain. The CDR3 is made up of 12 amino acids. CDR1 KGHDR and CDR2 SFDVKD come from the germline V gene. V lost 6 bases, J lost 2 bases, and 3 bases lay in between.

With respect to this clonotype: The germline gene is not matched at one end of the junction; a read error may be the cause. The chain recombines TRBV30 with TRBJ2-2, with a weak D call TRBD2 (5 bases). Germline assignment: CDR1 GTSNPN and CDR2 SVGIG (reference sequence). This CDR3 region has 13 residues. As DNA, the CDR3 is TGTGCCTGGAGTGCCAGGAACACCGGGGAGCTGCTTTTT. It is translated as CAWSARNTGELLF.

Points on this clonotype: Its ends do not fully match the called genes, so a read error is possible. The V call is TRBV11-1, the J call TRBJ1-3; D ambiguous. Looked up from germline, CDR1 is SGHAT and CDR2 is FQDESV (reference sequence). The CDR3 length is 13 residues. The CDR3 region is CASSSSPGNTIYF. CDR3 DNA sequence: TGTGCCAGTAGCTCTTCACCTGGAAACACCATATATTTT.

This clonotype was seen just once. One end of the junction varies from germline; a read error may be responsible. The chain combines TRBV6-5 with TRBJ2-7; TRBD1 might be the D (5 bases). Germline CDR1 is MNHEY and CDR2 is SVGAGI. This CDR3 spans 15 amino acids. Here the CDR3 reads CATSYETEIYYEQYF. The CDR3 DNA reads TGTGCCACCAGTTACGAGACAGAAATTTACTACGAGCAGTACTTC.

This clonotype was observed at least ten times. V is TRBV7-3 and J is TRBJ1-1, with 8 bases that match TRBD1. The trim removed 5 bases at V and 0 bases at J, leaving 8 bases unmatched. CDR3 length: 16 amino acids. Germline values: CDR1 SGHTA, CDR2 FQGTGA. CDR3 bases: TGTGCCAGCAGCCGTACAGGGGGGTCTGTGAACACTGAAGCTTTCTTT. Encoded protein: CASSRTGGSVNTEAFF.

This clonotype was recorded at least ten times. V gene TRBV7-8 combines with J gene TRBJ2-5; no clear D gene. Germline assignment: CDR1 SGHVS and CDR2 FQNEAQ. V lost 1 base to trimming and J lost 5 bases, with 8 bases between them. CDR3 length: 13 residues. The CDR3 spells CASSLEGPETQYF. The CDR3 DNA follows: TGTGCCAGCAGCTTAGAGGGCCCGGAGACCCAGTACTTC.

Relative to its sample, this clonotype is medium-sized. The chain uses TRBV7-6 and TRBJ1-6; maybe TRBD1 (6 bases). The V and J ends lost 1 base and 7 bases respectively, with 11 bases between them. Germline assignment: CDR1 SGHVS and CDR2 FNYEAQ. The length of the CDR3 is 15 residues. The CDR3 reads CASSLDRAPNSPLHF. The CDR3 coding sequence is TGTGCCAGCAGCTTAGACAGGGCTCCGAATTCACCCCTCCACTTT.

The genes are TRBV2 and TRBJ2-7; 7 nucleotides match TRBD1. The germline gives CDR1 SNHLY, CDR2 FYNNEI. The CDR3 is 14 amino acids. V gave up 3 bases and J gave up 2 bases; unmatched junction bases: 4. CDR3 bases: TGTGCCAGCAGTGATGGGGGACAGACCTACGAGCAGTACTTC. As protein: CASSDGGQTYEQYF.

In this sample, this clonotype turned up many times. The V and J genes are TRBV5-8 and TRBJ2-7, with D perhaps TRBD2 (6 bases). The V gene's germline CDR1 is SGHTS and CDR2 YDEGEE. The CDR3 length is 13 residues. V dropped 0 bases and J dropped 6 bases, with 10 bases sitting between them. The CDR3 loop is CASSLAFGSEQYF. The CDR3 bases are TGTGCCAGCAGCTTGGCATTCGGGAGCGAGCAGTACTTC.

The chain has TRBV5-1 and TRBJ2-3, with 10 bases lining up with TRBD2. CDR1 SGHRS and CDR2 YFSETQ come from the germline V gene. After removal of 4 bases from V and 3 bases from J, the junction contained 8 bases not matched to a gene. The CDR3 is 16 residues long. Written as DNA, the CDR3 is TGCGCCAGCAGCATAACTAGCGGGATTTCAACAGATACGCAGTATTTT. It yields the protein CASSITSGISTDTQYF.

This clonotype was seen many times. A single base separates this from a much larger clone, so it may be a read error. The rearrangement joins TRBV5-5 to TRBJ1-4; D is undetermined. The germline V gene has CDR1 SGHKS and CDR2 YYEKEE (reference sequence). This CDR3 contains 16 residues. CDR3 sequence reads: CASRLRGRISNEKLFF. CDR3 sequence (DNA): TGTGCCAGCCGCTTACGAGGACGGATCTCTAATGAAAAACTGTTTTTT.

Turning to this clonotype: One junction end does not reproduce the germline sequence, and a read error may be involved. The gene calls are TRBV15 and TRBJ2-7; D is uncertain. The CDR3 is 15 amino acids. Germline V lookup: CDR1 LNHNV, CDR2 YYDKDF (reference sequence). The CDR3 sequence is CAISRDWNSAYEQYF. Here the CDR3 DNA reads TGTGCCATCAGCAGAGATTGGAACAGTGCCTACGAGCAGTACTTC.

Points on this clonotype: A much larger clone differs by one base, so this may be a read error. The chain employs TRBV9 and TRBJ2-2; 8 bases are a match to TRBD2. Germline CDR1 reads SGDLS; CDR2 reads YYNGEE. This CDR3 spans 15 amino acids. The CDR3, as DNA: TGTGCCGGCAGGATTACTAGCGGGAACACCGGGGAGCTGTTTTTT. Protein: CAGRITSGNTGELFF. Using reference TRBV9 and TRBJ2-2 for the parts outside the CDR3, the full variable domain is DSGVTQTPKHLITATGQRVTLRCSPRSGDLSVYWYQQSLDQGLQFLIQYYNGEERAKGNILERFSAQQFPDLHSELNLSSLELGDSALYFCAGRITSGNTGELFFGEGSRLTVL.

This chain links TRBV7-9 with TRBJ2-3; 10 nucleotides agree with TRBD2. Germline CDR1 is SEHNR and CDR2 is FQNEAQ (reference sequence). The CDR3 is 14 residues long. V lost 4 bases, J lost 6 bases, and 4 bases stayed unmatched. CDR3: CASSSLAGQDTQYF. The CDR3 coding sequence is TGTGCCAGCAGCTCACTAGCGGGACAGGATACGCAGTATTTT. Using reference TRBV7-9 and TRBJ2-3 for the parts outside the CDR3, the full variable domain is DTGVSQNPRHKITKRGQNVTFRCDPISEHNRLYWYRQTLGQGPEFLTYFQNEAQLEKSRLLSDRFSAERPKGSFSTLEIQRTEQGDSAMYLCASSSLAGQDTQYFGPGTRLTVL.

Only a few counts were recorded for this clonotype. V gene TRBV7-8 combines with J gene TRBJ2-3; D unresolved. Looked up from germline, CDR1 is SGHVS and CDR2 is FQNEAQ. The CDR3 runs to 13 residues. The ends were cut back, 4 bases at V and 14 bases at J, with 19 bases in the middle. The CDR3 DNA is TGTGCCAGCAGCTCGGGCGGCAGCCCAAAGTCGTATTTT. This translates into CASSSGGSPKSYF. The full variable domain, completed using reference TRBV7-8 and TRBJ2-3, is GAGVSQSPRYKVAKRGQDVALRCDPISGHVSLFWYQQALGQGPEFLTYFQNEAQLDKSGLPSDRFFAERPEGSVSTLKIQRTQQEDSAVYLCASSSGGSPKSYFGPGTRLTVL.

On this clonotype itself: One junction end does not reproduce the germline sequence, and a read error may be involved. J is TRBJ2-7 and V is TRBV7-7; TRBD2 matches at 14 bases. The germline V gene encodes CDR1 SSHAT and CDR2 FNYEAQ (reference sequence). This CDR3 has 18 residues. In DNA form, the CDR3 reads TGTGCTAGCAGCACGGGACTAGCGGGAGTATCCGTCCGCTACGAGCAGTACTTC. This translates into CASSTGLAGVSVRYEQYF.

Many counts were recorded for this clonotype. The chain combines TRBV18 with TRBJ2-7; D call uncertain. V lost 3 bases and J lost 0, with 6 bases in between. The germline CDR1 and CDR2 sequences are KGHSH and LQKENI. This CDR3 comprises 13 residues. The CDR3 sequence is CASSPPISYEQYF. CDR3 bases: TGTGCCAGCTCACCGCCAATCTCCTACGAGCAGTACTTC.

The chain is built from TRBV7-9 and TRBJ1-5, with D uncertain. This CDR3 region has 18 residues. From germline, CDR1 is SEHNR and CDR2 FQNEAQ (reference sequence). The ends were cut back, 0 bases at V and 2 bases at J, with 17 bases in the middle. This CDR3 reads CASSLATMLEGGNQPQHF. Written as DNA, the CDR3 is TGTGCCAGCAGCTTAGCAACGATGCTTGAGGGTGGCAATCAGCCCCAGCATTTT. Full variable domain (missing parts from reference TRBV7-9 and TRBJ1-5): DTGVSQNPRHKITKRGQNVTFRCDPISEHNRLYWYRQTLGQGPEFLTYFQNEAQLEKSRLLSDRFSAERPKGSFSTLEIQRTEQGDSAMYLCASSLATMLEGGNQPQHFGDGTRLSIL.

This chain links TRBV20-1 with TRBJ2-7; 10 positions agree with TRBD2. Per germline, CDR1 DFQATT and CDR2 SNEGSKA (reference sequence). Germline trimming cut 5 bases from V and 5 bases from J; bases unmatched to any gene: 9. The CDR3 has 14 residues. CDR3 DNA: TGCAGTGCTCTAGGGGCTAGCGGGAGAAACGAGCAGTACTTC. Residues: CSALGASGRNEQYF.